The rows below give T cell receptor beta chains drawn from one sample of a study of T cells in localized non-small cell lung cancer. Sequenced by immunoSEQ multiplex PCR; TCRdb stores in-frame clones only, minus some. The sample has 45,000 to 60,000 clones, about three quarters seen once. Sequencing was performed on PBMCs, taken before any cancer treatment. Source of these receptors: a woman aged 40 to 75 with stage II lung adenocarcinoma. Both conserved end residues are part of each CDR3. A D gene is named only where the DNA matches it firmly. Only part of the rows carry a size: once, few, many, or a class if the clone is expanded.

d_gene | j_gene | v_gene | abundance | CDR3aa | CDR3nt
- | TRBJ2-7 | TRBV5-5 | - | CASSPDSSYEQYF | TGTGCCAGCAGCCCGGACTCTTCTTACGAGCAGTACTTC
- | TRBJ1-2 | TRBV11-2 | - | CASSSHGAYGYTF | TGTGCCAGCAGCTCACATGGGGCCTATGGCTACACCTTC
TRBD2 | TRBJ2-2 | TRBV2 | - | CASSEGLAGANTGELFF | TGTGCCAGCAGTGAGGGACTAGCGGGGGCGAACACCGGGGAGCTGTTTTTT
TRBD1 | TRBJ2-1 | TRBV19 | - | CASSIGQGYNEQFF | TGTGCCAGTAGTATTGGACAGGGGTACAATGAGCAGTTCTTC
- | TRBJ2-7 | TRBV20-1 | few | CSARGSYEQYF | TGCAGTGCTAGAGGGTCCTACGAGCAGTACTTC
- | TRBJ2-5 | TRBV19 | - | CASSRDTGETQYF | TGTGCCAGTAGTAGAGACACAGGGGAGACCCAGTACTTC
TRBD1 | TRBJ2-3 | TRBV29-1 | - | CSVSGQGAADTQYF | TGCAGCGTTTCGGGACAGGGGGCCGCAGATACGCAGTATTTT
TRBD1 | TRBJ2-2 | TRBV5-1 | - | CASSSGGTGTNTGELFF | TGCGCCAGCAGCTCAGGGGGGACAGGGACGAACACCGGGGAGCTGTTTTTT
- | TRBJ1-1 | TRBV7-9 | - | CASSPQGGMLDTEAFF | TGTGCCAGCAGCCCTCAAGGGGGGATGTTGGACACTGAAGCTTTCTTT
TRBD1 | TRBJ1-1 | TRBV29-1 | - | CSVRTGDTEAFF | TGCAGCGTCCGGACAGGGGACACTGAAGCTTTCTTT
TRBD1 | TRBJ2-7 | TRBV27 | once | CASSLTGTGNYEQYF | TGTGCCAGCAGCTTAACCGGGACAGGGAACTACGAGCAGTACTTC
TRBD1 | TRBJ1-4 | TRBV2 | few | CASSATGDEKLFF | TGTGCCAGCAGTGCTACAGGGGATGAAAAACTGTTTTTT
TRBD1 | TRBJ1-2 | TRBV28 | - | CATQNRGENGYTF | TGTGCCACCCAAAACAGGGGGGAGAATGGCTACACCTTC
- | TRBJ2-7 | TRBV5-1 | - | CASSLVWGSHEQYF | TGCGCCAGCAGCTTGGTATGGGGTTCCCACGAGCAGTACTTC
TRBD1 | TRBJ1-4 | TRBV2 | - | CASSLTRQGGEKLFF | TGTGCCAGCAGTTTAACGAGACAGGGAGGTGAAAAACTGTTTTTT
- | TRBJ2-7 | TRBV20-1 | - | CSVPAAYEQYF | TGCAGTGTTCCGGCGGCCTACGAGCAGTACTTC
TRBD1 | TRBJ2-7 | TRBV5-1 | - | CASSLATGDYEQYF | TGCGCCAGCAGCTTGGCCACAGGGGACTACGAGCAGTACTTC
- | TRBJ2-7 | TRBV5-1 | - | CASSLGTSTYEQYF | TGCGCCAGCAGCTTAGGGACATCAACCTACGAGCAGTACTTC
- | TRBJ2-5 | TRBV5-1 | - | CASSLEGETQYF | TGCGCCAGCAGCCTGGAGGGGGAGACCCAGTACTTC
TRBD1 | TRBJ1-1 | TRBV18 | - | CASSPFPGQMGNTEAFF | TGTGCCAGCTCACCCTTCCCGGGACAGATGGGAAACACTGAAGCTTTCTTT
- | TRBJ1-4 | TRBV15 | - | CATSRDRVEKLFF | TGTGCCACCAGCAGAGACAGGGTTGAAAAACTGTTTTTT
- | TRBJ1-2 | TRBV5-1 | - | CASSATGNTNYGYTF | TGCGCCAGCAGCGCTACAGGGAATACTAACTATGGCTACACCTTC
- | TRBJ2-7 | TRBV29-1 | - | CSVEGGELGEQYF | TGCAGCGTTGAAGGTGGGGAGCTGGGGGAGCAGTACTTC
TRBD1 | TRBJ2-2 | TRBV29-1 | few | CSAGGQGSRELFF | TGCAGCGCAGGTGGACAGGGATCAAGGGAGCTGTTTTTT
TRBD1 | TRBJ2-3 | TRBV4-1 | - | CASSPGTGNTDTQYF | TGCGCCAGCAGCCCAGGGACAGGGAACACAGATACGCAGTATTTT
- | TRBJ1-1 | TRBV14 | - | CASTQGDFDTEAFF | TGTGCCAGCACCCAGGGCGACTTTGACACTGAAGCTTTCTTT
TRBD1 | TRBJ2-2 | TRBV5-1 | - | CASSPSGTGNTGELFF | TGCGCCAGCAGTCCATCCGGGACAGGAAACACCGGGGAGCTGTTTTTT
- | TRBJ2-7 | TRBV5-6 | once | CASTQTPSYEQYF | TGTGCCAGCACCCAGACACCTTCCTACGAGCAGTACTTC
- | TRBJ1-2 | TRBV7-9 | few | CASSSIQGPNNYGYTF | TGTGCCAGCAGCTCAATCCAGGGGCCCAATAACTATGGCTACACCTTC
- | TRBJ1-2 | TRBV30 | - | CAWTPGGYGYTF | TGTGCCTGGACCCCGGGCGGCTATGGCTACACCTTC
- | TRBJ1-1 | TRBV18 | - | CASSQMGGRNTEAFF | TGTGCCAGCTCACAAATGGGAGGGCGAAACACTGAAGCTTTCTTT
- | TRBJ1-2 | TRBV6-6 | - | CASHSVNYGYTF | TGTGCCAGCCACTCCGTTAACTATGGCTACACCTTC
- | TRBJ1-5 | TRBV2 | - | CASSFGGYNQPQHF | TGTGCCAGCAGCTTTGGGGGTTACAATCAGCCCCAGCATTTT
- | TRBJ2-7 | TRBV5-1 | - | CASSLNGRSSYEQYF | TGCGCCAGCAGCTTGAACGGCAGGAGCTCCTACGAGCAGTACTTC
- | TRBJ1-5 | TRBV4-3 | once | CASSQDWRDDQPQHF | TGCGCCAGCAGCCAAGATTGGCGGGATGATCAGCCCCAGCATTTT
TRBD1 | TRBJ1-3 | TRBV30 | - | CAWTDRVDGNTIYF | TGTGCCTGGACGGACAGGGTGGATGGAAACACCATATATTTT
- | TRBJ1-5 | TRBV27 | once | CASSPSKSGQPQHF | TGTGCCAGCAGTCCTTCCAAGAGTGGACAGCCCCAGCATTTT
- | TRBJ2-7 | TRBV6-1 | - | CASSERHREAYEQYF | TGTGCCAGCAGTGAAAGACACAGGGAGGCCTACGAGCAGTACTTC
- | TRBJ1-1 | TRBV5-5 | - | CASSFQTENTEAFF | TGTGCCAGCAGCTTCCAGACGGAGAACACTGAAGCTTTCTTT
- | TRBJ2-1 | TRBV6-5 | - | CASRLGGGGNEQFF | TGTGCCAGCAGATTAGGGGGCGGGGGGAATGAGCAGTTCTTC
- | TRBJ2-6 | TRBV29-1 | - | CSVEFGGTSGANVLTF | TGCAGCGTTGAGTTCGGTGGGACCTCTGGGGCCAACGTCCTGACTTTC
- | TRBJ1-5 | TRBV6-6 | medium-sized | CASREVSGAQPQHF | TGTGCCAGCAGAGAGGTCTCGGGCGCTCAGCCCCAGCATTTT
- | TRBJ2-7 | TRBV27 | - | CASSLIPGGTYEQYF | TGTGCCAGCAGTTTGATCCCTGGGGGGACCTACGAGCAGTACTTC
- | TRBJ1-1 | TRBV11-3 | - | CASSPTRAGEAFF | TGTGCCAGCAGTCCCACCAGGGCGGGTGAAGCTTTCTTT
- | TRBJ2-3 | TRBV7-2 | - | CASSFLATDTQYF | TGTGCCAGCAGCTTCCTCGCCACAGATACGCAGTATTTT
TRBD1 | TRBJ1-4 | TRBV10-1 | few | CASSEGTASNEKLFF | TGCGCCAGCAGTGAGGGGACAGCCTCTAATGAAAAACTGTTTTTT
- | TRBJ2-7 | TRBV29-1 | - | CSVEEVSKQYF | TGCAGCGTTGAAGAGGTCAGCAAGCAGTACTTC
- | TRBJ1-1 | TRBV18 | - | CASSAGVATEAFF | TGTGCCAGCTCGGCAGGGGTTGCAACTGAAGCTTTCTTT
- | TRBJ1-1 | TRBV4-1 | - | CASSQEYGGEAFF | TGCGCCAGCAGCCAAGAATACGGGGGAGAAGCTTTCTTT
- | TRBJ2-7 | TRBV27 | - | CASSSSQHGGHPYEQYF | TGTGCCAGCAGTTCCTCACAACACGGAGGCCACCCCTACGAGCAGTACTTC
- | TRBJ1-2 | TRBV11-1 | - | CASSWSRGVPYGYTF | TGTGCCAGCAGTTGGTCACGAGGCGTTCCTTATGGCTACACCTTC
- | TRBJ1-2 | TRBV7-2 | - | CASSLDAGGYTF | TGTGCCAGCAGCTTAGATGCGGGGGGCTACACCTTC
- | TRBJ2-1 | TRBV18 | - | CASSPPGVNEQFF | TGTGCCAGCTCACCACCAGGGGTGAATGAGCAGTTCTTC
- | TRBJ2-6 | TRBV7-9 | - | CASSTLGGVGANVLTF | TGTGCCAGCAGCACGTTGGGGGGCGTGGGGGCCAACGTCCTGACTTTC
- | TRBJ1-1 | TRBV10-2 | many | CASSGQSSYTEAFF | TGCGCCAGCTCAGGACAATCATCCTACACTGAAGCTTTCTTT
TRBD2 | TRBJ2-5 | TRBV7-2 | - | CASSLGGGSSLKETQYF | TGTGCCAGCAGCTTAGGGGGGGGGTCTTCATTGAAAGAGACCCAGTACTTC
- | TRBJ2-1 | TRBV7-7 | - | CASSLAAGTEYNEQFF | TGTGCTAGCAGCTTAGCTGCCGGGACGGAATACAATGAGCAGTTCTTC